The TCR beta chain described here comes from a study of CD8 T cells in Susac syndrome. Study details: Among the sequenced Susac syndrome patients, more than five had active disease while 8 or 9 were in remission.

RNA in amounts of roughly 0.5 to 1 ug was reverse transcribed with random hexamers. The CDR3 of TCR beta was amplified by immunoSEQ multiplex PCR across 54 Vbeta and 13 Jbeta. One entry per CDR3 protein, called by TCRdb with MiXCR from the immunoSEQ multiplex PCR reads. The data hold 200,000 to 250,000 distinct CDR3 sequences, with approximately 94% observed a single time. V shed 5 bases and J 8 bases; nucleotides not matched to a gene: 4. From germline, CDR1 is LGHNA and CDR2 YSLEER. The CDR3 covers 12 residues. The sequenced sample consisted of CD4+ T cells from PBMCs. The chain combines TRBV4-3 with TRBJ1-2, with 8 nucleotides matching TRBD1. The TCR originated in a human donor with Susac syndrome. DNA for the CDR3: TGCGCCAGCAGCAAGGACAGGGTCGGCTACACCTTC. Its protein is CASSKDRVGYTF.